This T cell receptor (beta chain) was identified in a study of blood T cells in healthy people across ages (dated by TCRdb to the mid-2010s). Regarding the study in general: Template switching captured roughly one uniquely barcoded TCR beta cDNA molecule per two T cells in model experiments. The donors were split into four age groups: young (average approximately 16 years), middle-aged (about 40), aged (62) and long-lived (about 82). Using deep sequencing normalized with unique cDNA molecular identifiers, the study measured how TCR beta repertoire diversity changes with age. To avoid experimental bias, donors of different ages were distributed randomly across sequencing lanes. For two donors (one aged 18 to 30 and one aged 80 or older), the study analyzed two additional independent replicas of 1 million unique cDNA reads from the same blood draw. Overall results and qualifications from the work: Conclusive comparison of naive and antigen-experienced compartments was prevented by the profiling of bulk unsorted PBMCs. Estimates of total diversity from one million sequenced T cells were regarded as lower bounds and underestimates. As age increased, observed TCR beta diversity per million T cells dropped in a roughly linear way, and a significant reduction was already evident by age roughly 36. Because the CMV infection status of the donors was unknown, age-related changes in expanded clonotypes may potentially have been confounded. Compared with the aged group, the long-lived group had more naive CD4+ T cells, fewer expanded clones and increased TCR diversity, suggesting age selection. There was a strong correlation between observed TCR beta diversity and the percentage of naive T cells measured by flow cytometry.

Systemically healthy Caucasian individuals from Russia, around 39 in total and aged about 6 to 100 years, were included as donors. Each donor gave ten milliliters of peripheral blood, drawn into EDTA-treated Vacutainer tubes. Ficoll-Paque density-gradient centrifugation was used to isolate PBMCs, with at least 6 million per sample. Total RNA was extracted from PBMCs with Trizol reagent, with at least 6 micrograms obtained per sample. The percentages of naive CD45RAhigh/CD27high T cells were determined by flow cytometry on a PBMC aliquot from every donor. Receptors were amplified or captured by 5' RACE. A second PCR of about 6 to 12 cycles was run with a J-beta primer mix and a sample-barcoded 5' primer. A unique molecular identifier was introduced onto each TCR beta cDNA molecule by a template-switch 5' adaptor carrying 12 random nucleotides. Each sample yielded at least 3 million CDR3-containing paired-end reads. The Mint cDNA synthesis kit, primed by a TRBC-specific oligonucleotide, was used to synthesize first-strand cDNA from all RNA. All cDNA was treated with uracil-DNA glycosylase and then went through a first 18-cycle PCR with the universal primers M1SS and BC2_uni_R. From the authors' description of their analysis: Each sample was normalized by randomly selecting 1 million high-quality reads, each carrying a distinct molecular identifier. Instead of being binned into consensus sequences, reads with shared molecular identifiers were discarded. MiTCR, run with a Q25 quality threshold and the strictest error-elimination algorithm, handled CDR3 identification, clonotype clustering and error correction. Lower-bound total TCR beta diversity was estimated with a nonparametric unseen species model using Euler transformation. Starting from the raw public reads, TCRdb applied fastp trimming at Q25, assembled clones with MiXCR and retained in-frame beta chains. All rows with the same CDR3 protein become a single entry with the most common DNA and genes. These V and J calls rely on TCRdb rather than the paper's analysis. Counted in this sample were 1.5 million to 2 million distinct CDR3 sequences; about two fifths of them appeared once. About 23% of the sample comes from the top ten.

As for this clonotype: Its specific antigen is unknown. At one end the junction does not follow the germline gene, possibly because of a read error.

According to the germline V gene, CDR1 reads MNHEY and CDR2 reads SVGEGT. The CDR3, cysteine through phenylalanine, is 12 amino acids long. The DNA shown is the 36-base CDR3, in frame from base 1. The sequence derives from a human donor in good health. The sample consisted of blood. Recombination connected TRBV6-2 or TRBV6-3 to TRBJ1-5, with no reliable assignment of the D segment. The DNA is TGTGTCAGCAGTTATATCAATCAGCCCCAGCATTTT. It translates to CVSSYINQPQHF.